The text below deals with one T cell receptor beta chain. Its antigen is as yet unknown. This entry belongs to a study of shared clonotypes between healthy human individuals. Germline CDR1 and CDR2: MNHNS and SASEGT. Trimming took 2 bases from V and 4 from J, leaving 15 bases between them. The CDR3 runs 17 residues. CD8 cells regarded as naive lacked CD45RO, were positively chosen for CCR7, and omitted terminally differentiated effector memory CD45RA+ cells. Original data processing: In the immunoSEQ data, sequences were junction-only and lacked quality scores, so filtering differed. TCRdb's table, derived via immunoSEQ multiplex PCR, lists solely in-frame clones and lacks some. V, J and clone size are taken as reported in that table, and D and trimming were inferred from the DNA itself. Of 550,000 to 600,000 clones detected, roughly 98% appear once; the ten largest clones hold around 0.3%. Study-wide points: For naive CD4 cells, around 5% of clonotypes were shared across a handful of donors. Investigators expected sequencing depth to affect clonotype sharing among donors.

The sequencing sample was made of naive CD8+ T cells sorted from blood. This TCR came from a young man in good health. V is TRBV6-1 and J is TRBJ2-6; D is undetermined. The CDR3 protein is CASSEIARLGGANVLTF. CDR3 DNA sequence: TGTGCCAGCAGTGAAATAGCTCGCTTAGGAGGGGCCAACGTCCTGACTTTC.